The clone carrying this T cell receptor (beta chain) was found a few times. Its specificity is not known. CDR3 length: 14 residues. V shed 3 bases, J shed 2 bases, and the junction held 3 bases outside the gene matches. From germline, CDR1 is KGHDR and CDR2 SFDVKD. The patients chosen for sequencing had shown expansion of CD8+CD57+ cells (detected by flow cytometry). Blood was sampled before the patients had received any therapy. The sample originates from a study of CD8+CD57+ T cells in acquired aplastic anemia. Background on the study: Each DNA sample taken from sorted CD4+ and CD8+ cells came to about 3 ug on average.

Genomic DNA served as template for TCR beta VDJ and CDR3 profiling. Each CDR3 protein is one row after TCRdb ran MiXCR on the reads. The profile shows 250,000 to 300,000 distinct CDR3 sequences, under 60% of them singletons. Study observations and caveats: Simpson's diversity of CD8+ cells was not significantly different in patients compared with controls. Around 27 sequences, all CD8+ CDR3, were shared between patients and controls.

V gene TRBV24-1 combines with J gene TRBJ2-7; 7 bases line up with TRBD1. Specimen: sorted CD4+, CD8+, or CD8+CD57+ T cells (not recorded which) from PBMCs. This receptor was obtained from a human donor with aplastic anemia. This chain's CDR3 is CATSDPGQTYEQYF. The CDR3 DNA reads as TGTGCCACCAGTGATCCGGGACAGACCTACGAGCAGTACTTC.